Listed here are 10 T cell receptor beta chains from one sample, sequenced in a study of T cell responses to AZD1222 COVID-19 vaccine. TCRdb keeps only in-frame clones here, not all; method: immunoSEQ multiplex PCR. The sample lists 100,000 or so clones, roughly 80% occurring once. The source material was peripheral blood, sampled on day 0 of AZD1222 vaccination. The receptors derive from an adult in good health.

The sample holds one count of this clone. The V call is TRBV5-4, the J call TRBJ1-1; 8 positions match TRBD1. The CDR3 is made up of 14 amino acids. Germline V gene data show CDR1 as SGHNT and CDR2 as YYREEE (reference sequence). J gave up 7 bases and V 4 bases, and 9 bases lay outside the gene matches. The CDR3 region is CASSPDRAFGEAFF. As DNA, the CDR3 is TGTGCCAGCAGCCCGGACAGGGCTTTTGGTGAAGCTTTCTTT.

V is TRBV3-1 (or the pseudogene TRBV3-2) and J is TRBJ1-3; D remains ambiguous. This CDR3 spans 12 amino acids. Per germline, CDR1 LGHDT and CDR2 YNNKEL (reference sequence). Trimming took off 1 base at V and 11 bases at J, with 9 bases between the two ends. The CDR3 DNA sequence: TGTGCCAGCAGCCAAGGACTGGGCGCCATATATTTT. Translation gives CASSQGLGAIYF.

The DNA of the CDR3 is TGTGCCAGCAGAGTAGCGGGGGGGCGTCGGGGCACAGATACGCAGTATTTT. Protein product: CASRVAGGRRGTDTQYF. The genes are TRBV2 and TRBJ2-3; 11 positions agree with TRBD2. Germline V gene data show CDR1 as SNHLY and CDR2 as FYNNEI. V trimming: 6 bases; J trimming: 1 base; junction bases outside the gene matches: 9. The CDR3 is made up of 17 amino acids. The complete variable domain, with remaining parts taken from reference TRBV2 and TRBJ2-3, reads EPEVTQTPSHQVTQMGQEVILRCVPISNHLYFYWYRQILGQKVEFLVSFYNNEISEKSEIFDDQFSVERPDGSNFTLKIRSTKLEDSAMYFCASRVAGGRRGTDTQYFGPGTRLTVL.

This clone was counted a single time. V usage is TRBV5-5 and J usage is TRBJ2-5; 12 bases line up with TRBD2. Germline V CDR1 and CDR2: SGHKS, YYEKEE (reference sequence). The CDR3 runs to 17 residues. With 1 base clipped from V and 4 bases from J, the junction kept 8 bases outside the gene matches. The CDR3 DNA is TGTGCCAGCAGCTTGATCTGGACTAGCGGGGTTTTAGAGACCCAGTACTTC. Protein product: CASSLIWTSGVLETQYF.

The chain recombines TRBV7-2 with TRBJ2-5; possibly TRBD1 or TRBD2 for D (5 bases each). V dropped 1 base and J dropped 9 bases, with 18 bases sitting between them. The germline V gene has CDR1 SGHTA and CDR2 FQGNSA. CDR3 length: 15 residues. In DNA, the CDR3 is TGTGCCAGCAGCTTAGGCTGGGACCGGCAGTCGGCCCAGTACTTC. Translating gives CASSLGWDRQSAQYF.

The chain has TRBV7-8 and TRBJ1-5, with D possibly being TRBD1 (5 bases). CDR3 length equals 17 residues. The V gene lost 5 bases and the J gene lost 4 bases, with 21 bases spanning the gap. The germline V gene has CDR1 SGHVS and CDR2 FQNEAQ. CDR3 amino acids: CASSRDNRFRANQPQHF. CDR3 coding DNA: TGTGCCAGCAGCCGCGACAACAGGTTTCGGGCAAATCAGCCCCAGCATTTT. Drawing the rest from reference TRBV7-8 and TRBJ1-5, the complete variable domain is GAGVSQSPRYKVAKRGQDVALRCDPISGHVSLFWYQQALGQGPEFLTYFQNEAQLDKSGLPSDRFFAERPEGSVSTLKIQRTQQEDSAVYLCASSRDNRFRANQPQHFGDGTRLSIL.

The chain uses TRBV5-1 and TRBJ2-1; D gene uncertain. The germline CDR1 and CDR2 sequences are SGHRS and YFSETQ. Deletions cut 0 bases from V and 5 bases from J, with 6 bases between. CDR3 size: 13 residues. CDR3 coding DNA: TGCGCCAGCAGCTTGGTCACCAACAATGAGCAGTTCTTC. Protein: CASSLVTNNEQFF.

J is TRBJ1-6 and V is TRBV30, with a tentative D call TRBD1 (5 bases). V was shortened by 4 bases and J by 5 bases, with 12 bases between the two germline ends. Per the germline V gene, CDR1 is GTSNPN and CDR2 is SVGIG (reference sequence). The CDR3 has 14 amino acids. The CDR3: CAWTRRDHNSPLHF. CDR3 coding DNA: TGTGCCTGGACACGCAGGGATCATAATTCACCCCTCCACTTT.

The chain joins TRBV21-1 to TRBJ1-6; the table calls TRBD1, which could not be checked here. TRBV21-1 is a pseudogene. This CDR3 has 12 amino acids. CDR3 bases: TGTGCCAGGGGGGCTTGGAGGTCACCCCTCCACTTT. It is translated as CARGAWRSPLHF.

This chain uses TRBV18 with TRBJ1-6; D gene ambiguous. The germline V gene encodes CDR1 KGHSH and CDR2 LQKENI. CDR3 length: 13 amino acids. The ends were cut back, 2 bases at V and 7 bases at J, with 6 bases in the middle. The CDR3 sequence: CASSPVINSPLHF. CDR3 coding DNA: TGTGCCAGCTCACCAGTGATAAATTCACCCCTCCACTTT.